The 3 T cell receptor beta chains presented below share a single source sample, sequenced in a study of read filtering for tumor transcriptome and immune sequencing. The library was built from about 370 ng RNA with molecular barcoded adaptors for alpha/delta and beta/gamma chains. TCRdb itself ran the reads through MiXCR, one entry per CDR3 protein. Among approximately 6,500 distinct CDR3 sequences listed, roughly a quarter were seen once. The material sequenced was a population of CD138-negative cells sorted from bone marrow. These TCRs come from a donor at least 40 years old with multiple myeloma.

Of note for this clonotype: With only one base between it and a far larger clone, this is likely a read error. The chain recombines TRBV6-2 or TRBV6-3 with TRBJ2-1; the D gene is possibly TRBD1 (5 bases). Trimming pared 2 bases from V and 5 bases from J, leaving 7 bases between. The length of the CDR3 is 13 residues. Germline values: CDR1 MNHEY, CDR2 SVGEGT. The CDR3 spells CASSYMGHNEQFF. The DNA for the CDR3 is TGTGCCAGCAGTTACATGGGGCACAATGAGCAGTTCTTC.

This clonotype has a count of ten or more. V is TRBV2 and J is TRBJ1-1, with TRBD1 identical over 8 bases. The germline V gene has CDR1 SNHLY and CDR2 FYNNEI. J gave up 6 bases and V 6 bases, and 21 bases lay outside the gene matches. The CDR3 consists of 18 residues. This CDR3 is CASRGRDRQLRVVAEAFF. CDR3 coding DNA: TGTGCCAGCAGGGGCCGGGACAGGCAACTCCGGGTGGTGGCTGAAGCTTTCTTT.

This clonotype came up many times. This rearrangement joins TRBV29-1 to TRBJ2-2, with 13 bases aligning to TRBD2. After removal of 7 bases from V and 3 bases from J, the junction contained 14 bases not matched to a gene. Germline CDR1 is SQVTM and CDR2 is ANQGSEA. This CDR3 comprises 18 residues. CDR3 nucleotide sequence: TGCAGCGGTCCTAGCCTACTAGCGGGAGGGCCCTACACCGGGGAGCTGTTTTTT. Its protein product is CSGPSLLAGGPYTGELFF.